The T cell receptor beta chain under discussion was sequenced for a study of cytomegalovirus exposure and HLA in healthy donors. In regard to this clone: Its specificity is unknown.

Germline V lookup: CDR1 MNHEY, CDR2 SMNVEV (reference sequence). CDR3 size: 17 residues. The trim removed 6 bases at V and 7 bases at J, leaving 16 bases unmatched. Study results and caveats: It was taken for granted in presence/absence analyses that sequencing depth across donors was roughly uniform.

With 60 Vbeta and 13 Jbeta primers, the PCR was carried out. Sequencing used immunoSEQ multiplex PCR; TCRdb keeps in-frame clones, though not all of them. Found here are about 120,000 clones, around 64% of them singletons; the top ten hold 8.7%. This sequence originates from a man under 40 in good health and CMV-seropositive. Sequencing used PBMCs. This chain links TRBV27 with TRBJ2-2; 8 positions match TRBD1. CDR3 DNA sequence: TGTGCCAGCAGCCCTCAACCCGGGACAGGAGGCTTCGGGGAGCTGTTTTTT. Protein sequence: CASSPQPGTGGFGELFF.